Included here is one T cell receptor beta chain sequence, with context. Its specificity is unknown. This sample is part of a study of CD4 T cells in relation to SARS-CoV-2 and coronaviruses. The overall study: TCR beta CDR3s were sequenced after 10-day antigen culture of PBMCs. No peptide or an HIV-1 Nef peptide pool served as negative control. The restricting HLA molecule for shared crossreactive spike epitopes was mapped.

The unexposed donors gave CD4+ T cells in about 2011-2019, prior to COVID-19. Isolation of CD4+ T cells took place after about 9 days in culture. Testing used SARS-CoV-2 S/N and four cold-coronavirus spikes on unexposed-donor CD4+ T cells, cells permitting. This CDR3 region has 15 residues. Germline V gives CDR1 MGHRA, CDR2 YSYEKL. With 4 bases removed from V and 5 bases from J, the gap between germline ends came to 16 bases. Clones were sequenced by immunoSEQ multiplex PCR, and TCRdb holds only the in-frame ones, with some missing. The top ten hold 9% to 15% of the sample, which has more than 25,000 clones, roughly 78% seen once.

This chain connects TRBV4-1 to TRBJ2-3, with D perhaps matching TRBD2 (7 bases). Input material: CD4+ T cells from PBMCs, cultured in vitro. The source of this sequence is a human donor in good health. The CDR3 DNA reads TGCGCCAGCAGCCGATTAGGGGGGGCGGGAGATACGCAGTATTTT. As protein: CASSRLGGAGDTQYF.